A selection of T cell receptor beta chains follows, all from one sample in a study of early T cells in non-severe SARS-CoV-2 infection. Each CDR3 protein gets one entry after TCRdb re-called the 5' RACE reads with MiXCR. This table has about 76,000 distinct CDR3 sequences, around 11% appearing once. Sequencing was carried out using whole blood. Receptors were obtained from an adult who was a healthcare worker with PCR-confirmed SARS-CoV-2 infection or an uninfected control (not recorded which). Both conserved end residues are part of each CDR3. A D gene is named only where the DNA matches it firmly. Size is stated for part of the rows, as once, few or many counts, or as a class when the clone is expanded.

V: TRBV29-1
D: TRBD2
J: TRBJ2-1
size: few
DNA: TGCAGCGCCCAGGCACCTCTCGAGACTAGCGAGACCTACAATGAGCAGTTCTTC
CDR3: CSAQAPLETSETYNEQFF

V: TRBV9
D: TRBD1
J: TRBJ1-2
size: few
DNA: TGTGCCAGCAATTCGGACAGGCCTCCTAACTATGGCTACACCTTC
CDR3: CASNSDRPPNYGYTF

V: TRBV5-1
D: .
J: TRBJ2-5
size: many
DNA: TGCGCCAGCAGCTGGCTGGGGACACAAGAGACCCAGTACTTC
CDR3: CASSWLGTQETQYF

V: TRBV20-1
D: .
J: TRBJ2-1
size: .
DNA: TGCAGTGCTAGACCCCCGGACTTTGAATTTTTTCGCAATGAGCAGTTCTTC
CDR3: CSARPPDFEFFRNEQFF

V: TRBV20-1
D: TRBD1
J: TRBJ1-4
size: many
DNA: TGCAGTGCGACAGGGAGTTTGGAAGAAAAACTGTTTTTT
CDR3: CSATGSLEEKLFF

V: TRBV7-9
D: TRBD1
J: TRBJ2-1
size: many
DNA: TGTGCCCAAGACAGGGGGCTTTACAATGAGCAGTTCTTC
CDR3: CAQDRGLYNEQFF

V: TRBV14
D: .
J: TRBJ2-7
size: .
DNA: TGTGCCAGCAGCTACAGGGGAGGTTACGAGCAGTACTTC
CDR3: CASSYRGGYEQYF

V: TRBV10-2
D: TRBD2
J: TRBJ2-1
size: few
DNA: TGCGCCAGCGGGACTAGCGGGCGGTACAATGAGCAGTTCTTC
CDR3: CASGTSGRYNEQFF

V: TRBV12-3/TRBV12-4
D: .
J: TRBJ2-3
size: few
DNA: TGTGCCAGCAGTTTAGGATGGGACACAGATACGCAGTATTTT
CDR3: CASSLGWDTDTQYF

V: TRBV10-3
D: TRBD1
J: TRBJ1-5
size: many
DNA: TGTGCCATCAGGGAGGACAGGGGGAATCAGCCCCAGCATTTT
CDR3: CAIREDRGNQPQHF

V: TRBV11-1
D: TRBD1
J: TRBJ2-7
size: .
DNA: TGTGCCAGCAGTCGACAGGGAAACGAGCAGTACTTC
CDR3: CASSRQGNEQYF

V: TRBV6-5
D: TRBD1
J: TRBJ1-5
size: many
DNA: TGTGCCAGCAGAAGACAGGGTGGTCAGCCCCAGCATTTT
CDR3: CASRRQGGQPQHF

V: TRBV19
D: .
J: TRBJ2-5
size: .
DNA: TGTGCCAGTAGTGGACAGTTTCGGGAGACCCAGTACTTC
CDR3: CASSGQFRETQYF

V: TRBV12-3/TRBV12-4
D: .
J: TRBJ1-2
size: .
DNA: TGTGCCAGCAGTTTGGGGGTTTATGGCTACACCTTC
CDR3: CASSLGVYGYTF

V: TRBV12-3/TRBV12-4
D: TRBD1
J: TRBJ1-1
size: few
DNA: TGTGCCAGCAGTATTAACAGGGGGTTTTGGGACACTGAAGCTTTCTTT
CDR3: CASSINRGFWDTEAFF

V: TRBV9
D: .
J: TRBJ1-1
size: many
DNA: TGTGCCAGCAGCGTAGCTCGCGGGCTAGATACTGAAGCTTTCTTT
CDR3: CASSVARGLDTEAFF

V: TRBV10-2
D: .
J: TRBJ2-7
size: .
DNA: TGCGCCAGCAGTGAGTATATGGCGGGCGGAGGCGAGCAGTACTTC
CDR3: CASSEYMAGGGEQYF

V: TRBV6-2/TRBV6-3
D: .
J: TRBJ2-3
size: many
DNA: TGTGCCAGCAGTTACTCAGGGGGGCAAGATACGCAGTATTTT
CDR3: CASSYSGGQDTQYF